The source of this TCR beta chain is a study of blood T cell repertoires in COVID-19. The CDR3 runs to 14 residues. Germline CDR1 reads KGHSH; CDR2 reads LQKENI. V trimming: 3 bases; J trimming: 5 bases; junction bases outside the gene matches: 5. Method: immunoSEQ multiplex PCR; TCRdb's copy keeps in-frame clones and lacks some. The sample carries tens of thousands of clones, roughly four fifths recorded once. Sequencing was performed on peripheral blood. This clonotype originated in a man between 65 and 85 years old with acute or convalescent COVID-19. The chain uses TRBV18 and TRBJ2-7, with 9 bases fitting TRBD1. CDR3 sequence reads: CASSPYRGHHEQYF. The CDR3 region has the DNA TGTGCCAGCTCACCCTACAGGGGGCACCACGAGCAGTACTTC.